The 14 T cell receptor beta chains below all came from one sample that was sequenced in a study of neurological immune-mediated disorders. TCRdb re-derived calls from the 5' RACE reads in MiXCR, one entry per CDR3 protein. Among 55,000 to 70,000 distinct CDR3 sequences listed, roughly 11% were seen once. The sample was PBMCs. All receptors derive from a man aged 55 to 70 in good health.

This clonotype was seen ten or more times. The genes are TRBV20-1 and TRBJ1-2; possible D gene TRBD1, 5 bases. The V gene lost 4 bases and the J gene lost 5 bases, with 11 bases spanning the gap. The CDR3 runs 12 residues. Germline V CDR1 and CDR2: DFQATT, SNEGSKA (reference sequence). CDR3 coding DNA: TGCAGTGCTACTAGGGGAACTTATGGCTACACCTTC. This gives the protein CSATRGTYGYTF.

This clonotype has ten or more counts. The chain couples TRBV5-1 to TRBJ2-5; TRBD1 is a possible D gene (5 bases). Germline CDR1 reads SGHRS; CDR2 reads YFSETQ. The length of the CDR3 is 14 residues. Trimming left V 2 bases short and J 2 bases short, with 10 bases between. The CDR3 region is CASSFLQEQETQYF. The CDR3 DNA follows: TGCGCCAGCAGCTTTCTACAGGAACAAGAGACCCAGTACTTC.

This clonotype was seen at least ten times. V usage is TRBV20-1 and J usage is TRBJ2-7; 7 nucleotides agree with TRBD1. Germline assignment: CDR1 DFQATT and CDR2 SNEGSKA (reference sequence). Trimming at V came to 6 bases and at J to 4 bases, leaving 6 bases not matched to a gene. The CDR3 totals 12 residues. In DNA, the CDR3 is TGCAGTGCCGCTGACAGGGAGTACGAGCAGTACTTC. Its translation is CSAADREYEQYF.

As for this clonotype: A much larger clone differs from this one at a single base, so this may be a read error. The chain is built from TRBV5-4 and TRBJ2-7, with D possibly TRBD1 on 5 matching bases. Germline V lookup: CDR1 SGHNT, CDR2 YYREEE (reference sequence). V was cut by 6 bases and J by 0 bases, with 19 bases left in between. The CDR3 loop spans 16 amino acids. In DNA form, the CDR3 reads TGTGCCAGCAACAAGGATGCAGGGAAGAGCTCCTACGAGCAGTACTTC. It is translated as CASNKDAGKSSYEQYF.

This clonotype was detected ten times or more. This chain joins TRBV4-2 and TRBJ2-5; 7 nucleotides agree with TRBD1. Unmatched junction bases numbered 12, after V lost 1 base and J lost 7 bases. The CDR3 contains 16 residues. The germline V gene encodes CDR1 LGHNA and CDR2 YNFKEQ. DNA of the CDR3: TGTGCCAGCAGCCAAGGTCGCCAGGGGGTAACAGGGACCCAGTACTTC. It specifies CASSQGRQGVTGTQYF.

This clonotype appeared many times. The chain combines TRBV7-8 with TRBJ1-2, with TRBD1 as a possible D gene (6 bases). In germline, CDR1 is SGHVS, CDR2 FQNEAQ. CDR3 length equals 15 residues. Trimming pared 0 bases from V and 3 bases from J, leaving 11 bases between. CDR3 protein: CASSLAGRGHYGYTF. The DNA for the CDR3 is TGTGCCAGCAGCTTAGCAGGTCGGGGGCACTATGGCTACACCTTC.

A note on this clonotype: A single base separates this from a much larger clone, so it may be a read error. No conserved phenylalanine or tryptophan ends this CDR3, so it is likely a read error. V is TRBV6-1 and J is TRBJ2-7, with 7 nucleotides matching TRBD1. The V segment lost 5 bases and the J segment 1 base; nucleotides outside the gene matches: 8. Germline CDR1 MNHNS, CDR2 SASEGT. The CDR3 is made up of 15 amino acids. CDR3 region: CASSMTRDSSYEQYL. DNA for the CDR3: TGTGCCAGCAGTATGACCCGGGACAGTTCCTACGAGCAGTACTTA.

This clonotype appeared many times. This chain links TRBV7-2 with TRBJ2-2; TRBD1 matches 7 bases. The CDR3 runs to 13 residues. Unmatched junction bases numbered 1, after V lost 6 bases and J lost 3 bases. CDR1 and CDR2 (germline): SGHTA, FQGNSA. This chain's CDR3 is CASRGQYTGELFF. The CDR3 bases are TGTGCCAGCAGGGGACAGTACACCGGGGAGCTGTTTTTT.

This clonotype was counted at least ten times. V usage is TRBV27 and J usage is TRBJ1-1; no clear D gene. CDR1 is MNHEY and CDR2 is SMNVEV in the germline V gene (reference sequence). The CDR3 length is 13 residues. Trimming removed 5 bases from V and 3 bases from J, with 10 bases in between. Here the CDR3 reads CASSQDRDTEAFF. CDR3 bases: TGTGCCAGCAGTCAGGACCGGGACACTGAAGCTTTCTTT.

There are many counts of this clonotype. The chain uses TRBV4-3 and TRBJ1-6, with 8 nucleotides matching TRBD1. Trimming at V came to 4 bases and at J to 10 bases, leaving 9 bases not matched to a gene. This CDR3 spans 15 amino acids. The germline gives CDR1 LGHNA, CDR2 YSLEER. The chain's CDR3 is CASSRSGQVGSPLHF. The CDR3 nucleotides are TGCGCCAGCAGCCGCTCGGGACAGGTCGGGTCACCCCTCCACTTT.

The CDR3 coding sequence is TGTGCCACCCCCTTAACTAGCGCTGGGACCGGGGAGCTGTTTTTT. Amino acids: CATPLTSAGTGELFF. The chain uses TRBV2 and TRBJ2-2; 7 bases map to TRBD2. V was clipped by 10 bases and J by 5 bases; unmatched bases: 13. CDR3 length: 15 residues. CDR1 and CDR2 (germline): SNHLY, FYNNEI.

The chain joins TRBV20-1 to TRBJ2-2, with TRBD1 matching 7 bases. Looked up from germline, CDR1 is DFQATT and CDR2 is SNEGSKA (reference sequence). This CDR3 has 14 amino acids. Germline trimming cut 8 bases from V and 9 bases from J; bases unmatched to any gene: 15. CDR3 DNA sequence: TGCAGTCTTTTTCGGGACAGCCACACTTGGGAGCTGTTTTTT. Amino acid sequence: CSLFRDSHTWELFF.

Only a few counts were recorded for this clonotype. The genes are TRBV6-6 and TRBJ2-5, with 11 bases identical to TRBD2. Germline V gene lookup returns CDR1 MNHNY and CDR2 SVGAGI (reference sequence). The CDR3 runs to 16 residues. Germline trimming cut 2 bases from V and 5 bases from J; bases unmatched to any gene: 7. The CDR3 sequence: CASSYIAGGISETQYF. The CDR3 coding sequence is TGTGCCAGCAGTTACATAGCGGGGGGGATCTCCGAGACCCAGTACTTC.

This clonotype was seen many times. The chain couples TRBV7-2 to TRBJ2-7; D is possibly TRBD1 (6 bases). In germline, CDR1 is SGHTA, CDR2 FQGNSA. The CDR3 has 14 residues. Trimming took off 6 bases at V and 10 bases at J, with 22 bases between the two ends. The DNA of the CDR3 is TGTGCCAGCAGATACCAAGCGACAGAAGGGGGACAGTACTTC. Translation gives CASRYQATEGGQYF.